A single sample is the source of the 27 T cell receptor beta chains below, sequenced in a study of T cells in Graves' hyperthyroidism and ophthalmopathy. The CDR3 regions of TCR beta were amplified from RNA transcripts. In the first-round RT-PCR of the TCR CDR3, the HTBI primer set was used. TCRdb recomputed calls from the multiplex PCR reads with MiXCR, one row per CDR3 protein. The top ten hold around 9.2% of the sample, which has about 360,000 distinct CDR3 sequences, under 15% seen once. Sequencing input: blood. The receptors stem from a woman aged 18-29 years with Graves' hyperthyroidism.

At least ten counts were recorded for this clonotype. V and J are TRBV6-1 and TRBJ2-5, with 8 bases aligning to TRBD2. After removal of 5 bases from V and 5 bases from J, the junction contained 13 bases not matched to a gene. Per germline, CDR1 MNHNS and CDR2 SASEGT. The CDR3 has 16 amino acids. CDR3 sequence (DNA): TGTGCCAGCAGTCCCCGTCAAGCGGGGGCTTGGGAGACCCAGTACTTC. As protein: CASSPRQAGAWETQYF.

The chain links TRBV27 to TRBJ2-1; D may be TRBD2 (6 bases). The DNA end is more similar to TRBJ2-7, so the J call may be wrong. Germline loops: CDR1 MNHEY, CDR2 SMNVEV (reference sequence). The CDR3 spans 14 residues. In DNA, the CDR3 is TGTGCCAGCAGTCCCCCGGGAGTCTACAATGAGCAGTACTTC. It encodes CASSPPGVYNEQYF.

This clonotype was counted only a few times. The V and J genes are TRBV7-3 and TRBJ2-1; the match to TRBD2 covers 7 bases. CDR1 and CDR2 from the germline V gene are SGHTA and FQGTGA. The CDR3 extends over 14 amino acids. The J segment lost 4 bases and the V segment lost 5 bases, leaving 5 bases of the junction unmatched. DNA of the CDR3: TGTGCCAGCAGCCGTAGCGGGTTGTACAATGAGCAGTTCTTC. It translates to CASSRSGLYNEQFF.

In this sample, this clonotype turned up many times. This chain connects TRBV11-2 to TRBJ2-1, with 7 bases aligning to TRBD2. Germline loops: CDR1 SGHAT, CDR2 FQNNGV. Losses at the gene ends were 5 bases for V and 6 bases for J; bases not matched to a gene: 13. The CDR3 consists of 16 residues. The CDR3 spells CASSPTGLAEVNEQFF. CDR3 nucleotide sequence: TGTGCCAGCAGCCCAACGGGGCTAGCGGAAGTCAATGAGCAGTTCTTC.

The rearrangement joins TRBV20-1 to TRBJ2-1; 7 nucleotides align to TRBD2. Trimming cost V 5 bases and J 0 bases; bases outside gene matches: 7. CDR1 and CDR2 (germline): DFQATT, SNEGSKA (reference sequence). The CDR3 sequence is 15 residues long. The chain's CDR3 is CSAVAAGSSYNEQFF. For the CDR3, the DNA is TGCAGTGCTGTTGCAGCGGGGAGCTCCTACAATGAGCAGTTCTTC.

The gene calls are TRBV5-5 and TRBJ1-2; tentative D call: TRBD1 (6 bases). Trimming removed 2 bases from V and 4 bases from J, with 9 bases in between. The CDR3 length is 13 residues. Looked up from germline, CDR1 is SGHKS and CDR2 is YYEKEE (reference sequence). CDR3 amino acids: CASSFEGGYGYTF. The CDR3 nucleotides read TGTGCCAGCAGCTTCGAAGGGGGCTATGGCTACACCTTC.

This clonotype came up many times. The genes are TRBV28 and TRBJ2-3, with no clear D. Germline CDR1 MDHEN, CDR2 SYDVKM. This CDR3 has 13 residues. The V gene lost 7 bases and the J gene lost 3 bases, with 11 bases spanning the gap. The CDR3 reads CASTLRRTDTQYF. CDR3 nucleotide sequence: TGTGCCAGCACCCTACGACGGACAGATACGCAGTATTTT.

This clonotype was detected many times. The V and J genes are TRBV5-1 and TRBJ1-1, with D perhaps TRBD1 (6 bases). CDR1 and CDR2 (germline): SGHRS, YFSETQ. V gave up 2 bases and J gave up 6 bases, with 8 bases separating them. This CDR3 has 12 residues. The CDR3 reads CASSLGQSEAFF. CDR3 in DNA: TGCGCCAGCAGCTTAGGACAGTCTGAAGCTTTCTTT.

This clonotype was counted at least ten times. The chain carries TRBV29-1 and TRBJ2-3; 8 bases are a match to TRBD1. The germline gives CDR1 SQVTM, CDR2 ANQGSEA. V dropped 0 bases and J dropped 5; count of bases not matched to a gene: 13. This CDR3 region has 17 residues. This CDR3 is CSVEDFFRWTGQDTQYF. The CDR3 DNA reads TGCAGCGTTGAAGATTTTTTCAGGTGGACAGGGCAAGATACGCAGTATTTT.

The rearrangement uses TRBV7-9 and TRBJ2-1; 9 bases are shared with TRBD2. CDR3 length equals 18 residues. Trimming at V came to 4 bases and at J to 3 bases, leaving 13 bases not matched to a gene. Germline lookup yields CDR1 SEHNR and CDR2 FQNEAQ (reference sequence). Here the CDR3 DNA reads TGTGCCAGCAGCTCGGGACTAGCAGGAGAACTGGGCTACAATGAGCAGTTCTTC. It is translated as CASSSGLAGELGYNEQFF. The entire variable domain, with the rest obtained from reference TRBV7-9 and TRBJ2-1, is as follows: DTGVSQNPRHKITKRGQNVTFRCDPISEHNRLYWYRQTLGQGPEFLTYFQNEAQLEKSRLLSDRFSAERPKGSFSTLEIQRTEQGDSAMYLCASSSGLAGELGYNEQFFGPGTRLTVL.

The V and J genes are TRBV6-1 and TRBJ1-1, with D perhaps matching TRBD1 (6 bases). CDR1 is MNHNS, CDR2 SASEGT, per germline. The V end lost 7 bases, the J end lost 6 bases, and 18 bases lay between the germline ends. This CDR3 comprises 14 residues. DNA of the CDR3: TGTGCCAGCACTTTTATCCCAGGGGACCCTGAAGCTTTCTTT. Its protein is CASTFIPGDPEAFF.

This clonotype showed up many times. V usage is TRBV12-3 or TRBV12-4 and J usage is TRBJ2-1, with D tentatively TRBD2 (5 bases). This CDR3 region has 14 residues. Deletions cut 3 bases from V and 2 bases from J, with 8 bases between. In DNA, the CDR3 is TGTGCCAGCAGTTTTTCGGGGACCTACAATGAGCAGTTCTTC. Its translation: CASSFSGTYNEQFF.

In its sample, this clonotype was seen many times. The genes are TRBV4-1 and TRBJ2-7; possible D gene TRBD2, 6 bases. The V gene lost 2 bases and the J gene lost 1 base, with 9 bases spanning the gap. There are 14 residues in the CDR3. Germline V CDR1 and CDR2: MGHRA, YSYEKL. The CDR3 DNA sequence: TGCGCCAGCAGCCAAAGGGACTTTTCCTACGAGCAGTACTTC. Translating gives CASSQRDFSYEQYF.

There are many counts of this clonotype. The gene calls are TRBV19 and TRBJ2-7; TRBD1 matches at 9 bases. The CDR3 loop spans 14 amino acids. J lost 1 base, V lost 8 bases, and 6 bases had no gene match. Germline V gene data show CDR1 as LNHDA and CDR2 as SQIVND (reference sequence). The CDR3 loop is CASAPGTGSYEQYF. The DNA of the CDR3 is TGTGCCAGTGCCCCCGGGACAGGGTCCTACGAGCAGTACTTC.

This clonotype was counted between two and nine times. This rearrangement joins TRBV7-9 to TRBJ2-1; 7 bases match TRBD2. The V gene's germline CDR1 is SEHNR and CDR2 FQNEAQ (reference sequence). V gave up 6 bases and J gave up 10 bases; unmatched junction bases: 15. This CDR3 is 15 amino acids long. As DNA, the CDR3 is TGTGCCAGCAGTCTCCTTAGCGGGCCCCTCAAAGAGCAGTTCTTC. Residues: CASSLLSGPLKEQFF.

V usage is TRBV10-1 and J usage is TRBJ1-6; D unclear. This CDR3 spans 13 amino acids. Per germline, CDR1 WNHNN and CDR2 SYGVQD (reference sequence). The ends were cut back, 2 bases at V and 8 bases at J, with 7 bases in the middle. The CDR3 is CASSEPRDSPLHF. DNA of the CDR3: TGCGCCAGCAGTGAGCCGCGTGATTCACCCCTCCACTTT.

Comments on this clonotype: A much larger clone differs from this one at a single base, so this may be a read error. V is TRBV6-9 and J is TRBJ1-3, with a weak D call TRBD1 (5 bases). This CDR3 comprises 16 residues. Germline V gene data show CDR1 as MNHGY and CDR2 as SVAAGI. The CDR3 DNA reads TGTGCCAGCAGTTTCCTCGACAGCTTCTCTGGAAACACCGTATATTTT. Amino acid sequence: CASSFLDSFSGNTVYF.

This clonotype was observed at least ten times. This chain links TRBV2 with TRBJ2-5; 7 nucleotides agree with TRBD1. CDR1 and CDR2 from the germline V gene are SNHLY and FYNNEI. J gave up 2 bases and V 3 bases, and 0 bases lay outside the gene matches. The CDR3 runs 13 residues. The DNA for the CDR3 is TGTGCCAGCAGTGAGGGACAGCAAGAGACCCAGTACTTC. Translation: CASSEGQQETQYF.

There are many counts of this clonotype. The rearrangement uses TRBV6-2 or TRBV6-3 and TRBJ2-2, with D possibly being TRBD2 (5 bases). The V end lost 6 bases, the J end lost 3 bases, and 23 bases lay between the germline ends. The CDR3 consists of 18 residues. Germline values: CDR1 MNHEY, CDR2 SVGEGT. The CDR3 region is CASSFEPTSAEYTGELFF. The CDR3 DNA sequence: TGTGCCAGCAGCTTCGAGCCGACCTCAGCGGAGTACACCGGGGAGCTGTTTTTT.

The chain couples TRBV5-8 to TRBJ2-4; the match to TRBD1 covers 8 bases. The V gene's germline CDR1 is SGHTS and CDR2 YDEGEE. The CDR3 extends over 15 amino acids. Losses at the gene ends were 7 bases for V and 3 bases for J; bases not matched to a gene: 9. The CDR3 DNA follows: TGTGCCAGCGAACGAGGACAGGGCGGCAAAAACATTCAGTACTTC. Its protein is CASERGQGGKNIQYF. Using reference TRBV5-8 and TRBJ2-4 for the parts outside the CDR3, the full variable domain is EAGVTQSPTHLIKTRGQQATLRCSPISGHTSVYWYQQALGLGLQFLLWYDEGEERNRGNFPPRFSGRQFPNYSSELNVNALELEDSALYLCASERGQGGKNIQYFGAGTRLSVL.

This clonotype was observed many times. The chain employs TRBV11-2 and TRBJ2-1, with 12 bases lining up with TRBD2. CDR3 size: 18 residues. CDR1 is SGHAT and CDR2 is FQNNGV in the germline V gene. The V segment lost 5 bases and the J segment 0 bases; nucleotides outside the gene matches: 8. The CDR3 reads CASSHRGLAGSSYNEQFF. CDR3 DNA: TGTGCCAGCAGCCACCGAGGACTAGCGGGGAGCTCCTACAATGAGCAGTTCTTC.

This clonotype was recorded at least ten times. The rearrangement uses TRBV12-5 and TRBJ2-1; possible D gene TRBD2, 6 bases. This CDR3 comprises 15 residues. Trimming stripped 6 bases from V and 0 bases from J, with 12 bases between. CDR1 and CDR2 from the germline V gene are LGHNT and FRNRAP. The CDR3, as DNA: TGTGCTAGTGGCGGAGGGTTAGGCTCCTACAATGAGCAGTTCTTC. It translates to CASGGGLGSYNEQFF.

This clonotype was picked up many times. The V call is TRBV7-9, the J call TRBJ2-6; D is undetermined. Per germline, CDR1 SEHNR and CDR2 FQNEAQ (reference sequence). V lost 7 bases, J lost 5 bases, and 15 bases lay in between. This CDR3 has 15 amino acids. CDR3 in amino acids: CASNDPALRANVLTF. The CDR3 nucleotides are TGTGCCAGCAATGACCCAGCCTTAAGGGCCAACGTCCTGACTTTC. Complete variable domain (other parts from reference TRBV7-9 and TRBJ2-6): DTGVSQNPRHKITKRGQNVTFRCDPISEHNRLYWYRQTLGQGPEFLTYFQNEAQLEKSRLLSDRFSAERPKGSFSTLEIQRTEQGDSAMYLCASNDPALRANVLTFGAGSRLTVL.

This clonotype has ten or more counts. In DNA form, the CDR3 reads TGTGCCAGCAGCGTATCGGACGGTCCAATGAACACTGAAGCTTTCTTT. Protein sequence: CASSVSDGPMNTEAFF. The chain combines TRBV9 with TRBJ1-1; D is unresolved. There are 16 residues in the CDR3. V dropped 1 base and J dropped 0 bases, with 13 bases sitting between them. CDR1 and CDR2 from the germline V gene are SGDLS and YYNGEE. Based on the CDR3 plus reference TRBV9 and TRBJ1-1, the full variable domain is DSGVTQTPKHLITATGQRVTLRCSPRSGDLSVYWYQQSLDQGLQFLIQYYNGEERAKGNILERFSAQQFPDLHSELNLSSLELGDSALYFCASSVSDGPMNTEAFFGQGTRLTVV.

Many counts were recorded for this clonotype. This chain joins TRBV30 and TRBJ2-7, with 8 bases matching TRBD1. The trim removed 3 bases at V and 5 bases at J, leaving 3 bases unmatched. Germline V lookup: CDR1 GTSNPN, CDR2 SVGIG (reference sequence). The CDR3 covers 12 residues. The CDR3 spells CAWRVTGDEQYF. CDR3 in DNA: TGTGCCTGGAGGGTGACAGGGGACGAGCAGTACTTC.

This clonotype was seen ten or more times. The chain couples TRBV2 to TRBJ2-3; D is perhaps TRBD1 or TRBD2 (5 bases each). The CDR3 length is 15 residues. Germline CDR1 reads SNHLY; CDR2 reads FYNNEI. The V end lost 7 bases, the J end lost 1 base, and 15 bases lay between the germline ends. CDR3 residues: CASTKGRSRTDTQYF. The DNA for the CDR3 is TGTGCCAGCACCAAGGGACGGTCGCGCACAGATACGCAGTATTTT.

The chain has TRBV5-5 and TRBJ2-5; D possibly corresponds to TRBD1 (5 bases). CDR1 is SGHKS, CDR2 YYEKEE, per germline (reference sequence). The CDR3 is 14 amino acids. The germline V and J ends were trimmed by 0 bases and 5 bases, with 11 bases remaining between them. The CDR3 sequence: CASSLGLGLETQYF. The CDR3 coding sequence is TGTGCCAGCAGCTTGGGTTTGGGGCTTGAGACCCAGTACTTC.